The 20 T cell receptor beta chains reported below all come from one sample, sequenced in a study of STAT5B mutations in CD4+ large granular lymphocyte leukemia. Clones were read by immunoSEQ multiplex PCR, and TCRdb kept only the in-frame ones, dropping some. The sample lists approximately 32,000 clones, around 89% seen once, with roughly 0.98% in the top ten. The sequenced material came from CD4+ T cells from blood buffy coats. The receptors were gathered from a human donor in good health.

On this clone itself: One junction end disagrees with the germline gene, perhaps due to a read error. The chain has TRBV6-6 and TRBJ2-5; 7 nucleotides line up with TRBD1. The CDR3 consists of 14 residues. Germline CDR1 and CDR2: MNHNY and SVGAGI (reference sequence). This CDR3 is CASSDSGGMETQYF. CDR3 DNA: TGTGCCAGCAGTGACTCAGGGGGAATGGAGACCCAGTACTTC.

CDR3 sequence: CASSLGVWNIQYF. CDR3 in DNA: TGTGCCAGCAGCTTAGGGGTATGGAACATTCAGTACTTC. This chain joins TRBV7-2 and TRBJ2-4; no clear D. CDR3 size: 13 residues. V was clipped by 1 base and J by 7 bases, with 8 bases between them. The germline V gene has CDR1 SGHTA and CDR2 FQGNSA.

The V gene is TRBV6-6, the J gene TRBJ2-5; 9 bases align to TRBD2. The CDR3 has 14 amino acids. V shed 10 bases, J shed 2 bases, and the junction held 8 bases outside the gene matches. Germline CDR1 is MNHNY and CDR2 is SVGAGI (reference sequence). The CDR3: CAIRAGGIQETQYF. The CDR3 DNA is TGTGCCATTCGCGCGGGGGGGATTCAAGAGACCCAGTACTTC.

This clone came up a few times. J is TRBJ1-2 and V is TRBV5-4, with D perhaps TRBD1 (5 bases). Per the germline V gene, CDR1 is SGHNT and CDR2 is YYREEE (reference sequence). The CDR3 consists of 14 residues. Trimming shortened V by 0 bases and J by 6 bases, and 12 bases separated the two germline ends. CDR3 region: CASSLARELDGYTF. DNA of the CDR3: TGTGCCAGCAGCTTGGCCAGGGAGTTGGATGGCTACACCTTC.

The gene calls are TRBV6-5 and TRBJ2-1; D remains unclear. V was trimmed by 2 bases and J by 3 bases, leaving 5 bases between them. CDR1 MNHEY and CDR2 SVGAGI come from the germline V gene. This CDR3 region has 13 residues. CDR3 DNA: TGTGCCAGCAGTTACGGCGGCTACAATGAGCAGTTCTTC. Translating gives CASSYGGYNEQFF.

V usage is TRBV2 and J usage is TRBJ1-4; TRBD1 agrees at 11 bases. The V gene's germline CDR1 is SNHLY and CDR2 FYNNEI. V lost 5 bases to trimming and J lost 3 bases; unmatched junction nucleotides: 5. The CDR3 length is 16 residues. The CDR3 coding sequence is TGTGCCAGCAGTTGGACAGGGGGCGCATCTAATGAAAAACTGTTTTTT. Protein product: CASSWTGGASNEKLFF.

V and J are TRBV11-3 and TRBJ2-5; no clear D gene. The CDR3 contains 13 residues. Germline V gene data show CDR1 as SGHNT and CDR2 as YENEEA. Trimming shortened V by 3 bases and J by 5 bases, and 10 bases separated the two germline ends. The CDR3 protein is CASSFESQETQYF. The CDR3 nucleotides are TGTGCCAGCAGCTTTGAGTCCCAGGAGACCCAGTACTTC. Together with reference TRBV11-3 and TRBJ2-5, the CDR3 gives the full variable domain: EAGVVQSPRYKIIEKKQPVAFWCNPISGHNTLYWYLQNLGQGPELLIRYENEEAVDDSQLPKDRFSAERLKGVDSTLKIQPAELGDSAVYLCASSFESQETQYFGPGTRLLVL.

The J gene is TRBJ1-5, the V gene TRBV19; 8 bases match TRBD1. Germline CDR1 is LNHDA and CDR2 is SQIVND (reference sequence). The CDR3 covers 14 residues. The J segment lost 6 bases and the V segment lost 8 bases, leaving 9 bases of the junction unmatched. CDR3 in amino acids: CASGTGRPTQPQHF. As DNA, the CDR3 is TGTGCCAGTGGGACAGGCAGACCCACTCAGCCCCAGCATTTT.

This clone is medium-sized by share. The V call is TRBV11-2, the J call TRBJ1-5; 7 bases agree with TRBD1. The germline V gene has CDR1 SGHAT and CDR2 FQNNGV. CDR3 length: 17 amino acids. V trimming: 6 bases; J trimming: 3 bases; junction bases outside the gene matches: 14. CDR3 sequence: CASSLRPGQSFNQPQHF. The CDR3, as DNA: TGTGCCAGCAGTTTAAGACCGGGACAGAGTTTCAATCAGCCCCAGCATTTT.

The rearrangement uses TRBV5-1 and TRBJ1-1; perhaps TRBD1 as D (5 bases). The length of the CDR3 is 13 residues. CDR1 is SGHRS and CDR2 is YFSETQ in the germline V gene. V was clipped by 4 bases and J by 3 bases, with 10 bases between them. CDR3 amino acids: CASSPGGYTEAFF. DNA of the CDR3: TGCGCCAGCAGCCCGGGGGGGTACACTGAAGCTTTCTTT.

The V gene is TRBV10-1, the J gene TRBJ2-2; D unclear. The CDR3 runs to 13 residues. CDR1 and CDR2 (germline): WNHNN, SYGVQD (reference sequence). V was pared by 6 bases and J by 6 bases, with 11 bases between. The CDR3 nucleotides read TGCGCCAGCAGGTTCGGCCCCGCCGGGGAGCTGTTTTTT. This sequence encodes CASRFGPAGELFF.

This chain links TRBV10-3 with TRBJ2-7, with 13 bases identical to TRBD2. The germline gives CDR1 ENHRY, CDR2 SYGVKD. V lost 3 bases, J lost 6 bases, and 5 bases stayed unmatched. The CDR3 is 15 amino acids. The CDR3 DNA sequence: TGTGCCATCAGTGAATCGGGACTAGCGGGGCTCGAGCAGTACTTC. Translation: CAISESGLAGLEQYF.

J is TRBJ2-3 and V is TRBV5-4; D may be TRBD2 (5 bases). V lost 3 bases and J 4 bases, leaving 15 bases between the germline ends. The CDR3 runs 15 residues. Germline values: CDR1 SGHNT, CDR2 YYREEE (reference sequence). The CDR3 nucleotides read TGTGCCAGCAGCTGGGGAGTTTCCCCAGCAGATACGCAGTATTTT. Encoded protein: CASSWGVSPADTQYF.

In this sample, this clone turned up a few times. This sequence joins TRBV7-9 and TRBJ2-7, with a possible D match to TRBD2 (5 bases). V was clipped by 5 bases and J by 5 bases, with 16 bases between them. This CDR3 spans 14 amino acids. Germline values: CDR1 SEHNR, CDR2 FQNEAQ (reference sequence). CDR3 amino acids: CASSPVSGLDEQYF. The CDR3 region has the DNA TGTGCCAGCAGCCCTGTCAGCGGCCTCGACGAGCAGTACTTC.

The rearrangement links TRBV6-4 to TRBJ1-1; a weak D match, TRBD1 (6 bases). From germline, CDR1 is MRHNA and CDR2 SNTAGT. Deletions cut 8 bases from V and 6 bases from J, with 16 bases between. This CDR3 is built from 13 residues. CDR3 protein: CASRGRGFSEAFF. The CDR3 nucleotides read TGTGCCAGCCGGGGGCGGGGCTTCTCTGAAGCTTTCTTT.

The genes are TRBV4-2 and TRBJ2-2; D uncertain. CDR1 and CDR2 (germline): LGHNA, YNFKEQ. The CDR3 is 13 residues long. Trimming shortened V by 1 base and J by 5 bases, and 5 bases separated the two germline ends. In DNA form, the CDR3 reads TGTGCCAGCAGCCAAGTTTCGACCGGGGAGCTGTTTTTT. It translates to CASSQVSTGELFF.

The chain couples TRBV7-3 to TRBJ2-1; D unclear. The CDR3 runs to 14 residues. CDR1 is SGHTA, CDR2 FQGTGA, per germline. V was shortened by 5 bases and J by 0 bases, with 8 bases between the two germline ends. The CDR3 protein is CASSPDSSYNEQFF. Here the CDR3 DNA reads TGTGCCAGCAGCCCCGATAGCTCCTACAATGAGCAGTTCTTC. Variable domain in full (rest from reference TRBV7-3 and TRBJ2-1): GAGVSQTPSNKVTEKGKYVELRCDPISGHTALYWYRQSLGQGPEFLIYFQGTGAADDSGLPNDRFFAVRPEGSVSTLKIQRTERGDSAVYLCASSPDSSYNEQFFGPGTRLTVL.

This chain joins TRBV7-2 and TRBJ2-3; 13 positions match TRBD2. Germline loops: CDR1 SGHTA, CDR2 FQGNSA. The CDR3 is 15 amino acids. Trimming took 7 bases from V and 3 from J; bases not matched to a gene: 4. CDR3 DNA sequence: TGTGCCAGCAAACTAGCGGGAGGGGGTACAGATACGCAGTATTTT. This encodes CASKLAGGGTDTQYF.

This clone was observed a single time. V usage is TRBV18 and J usage is TRBJ2-6; 9 bases line up with TRBD1. The V gene end was trimmed by 3 bases and the J gene end by 0 bases; junction bases not matched to a gene: 9. The germline V gene encodes CDR1 KGHSH and CDR2 LQKENI. The CDR3 covers 19 residues. The CDR3 DNA reads as TGTGCCAGCTCACCCCTGACAGGGGGACTCCACTCTGGGGCCAACGTCCTGACTTTC. Its protein product is CASSPLTGGLHSGANVLTF.

This rearrangement joins TRBV29-1 to TRBJ1-2; D is unresolved. The V gene's germline CDR1 is SQVTM and CDR2 ANQGSEA. V lost 6 bases and J lost 3, with 11 bases in between. The CDR3 covers 12 residues. The CDR3 nucleotides read TGCAGCGTGGGTCGCGGAGACTATGGCTACACCTTC. Protein: CSVGRGDYGYTF. Supplemented by reference TRBV29-1 and TRBJ1-2, the full variable domain reads SAVISQKPSRDICQRGTSLTIQCQVDSQVTMMFWYRQQPGQSLTLIATANQGSEATYESGFVIDKFPISRPNLTFSTLTVSNMSPEDSSIYLCSVGRGDYGYTFGSGTRLTVV.